The clone carrying this T cell receptor (beta chain) was seen a few times. Its antigen is currently unknown. This entry is derived from a study of response to subunit inactivated influenza vaccine. MiXCR was run by TCRdb on the RT-PCR reads, yielding one entry per CDR3 protein. The sample records roughly 500,000 distinct CDR3 sequences, about 15% being singletons. Broader study findings: Authors suggested each seasonal flu vaccination may recruit only limited numbers of new T cells.

Sample: CD4+ T cells sorted from PBMCs, taken less than 30 months after vaccination. This TCR was recovered from a man between 50 and 75 years old who received an inactivated influenza vaccine.

The CDR3 reads CASTGTGGARGYTF. CDR3 DNA: TGTGCCAGCACCGGGACAGGGGGCGCAAGGGGCTACACCTTC. The chain joins TRBV2 to TRBJ1-2; 12 nucleotides match TRBD1. Trimming removed 7 bases from V and 8 bases from J; junction bases left unmatched: 8. The germline V gene has CDR1 SNHLY and CDR2 FYNNEI. The CDR3 contains 14 residues.